This note documents a single T cell receptor beta chain sequence. The antigen is undetermined. The data derive from a study of T cell responses to AZD1222 COVID-19 vaccine. Deletions cut 2 bases from V and 2 bases from J, with 4 bases between. Germline V CDR1 and CDR2: SGDLS, YYNGEE. The CDR3 extends over 13 amino acids. General study findings and limits: A reported finding is that nearly half of spike-specific TCRs target unmutated variant regions. Vaccination with two AZD1222 doses was followed by a rise in Spike-specific TCR breadth and depth.

Clones were sequenced by immunoSEQ multiplex PCR, and TCRdb holds only the in-frame ones, with some missing. The sample has approximately 83,000 clones, just over 90% seen once. This sequence joins TRBV9 and TRBJ2-2, with D unresolved. This specimen was peripheral blood, taken on day 0 of MenACWY control vaccination. The TCR was taken from an adult in good health. CDR3 sequence (DNA): TGTGCCAGCAGCGTGAGCAACACCGGGGAGCTGTTTTTT. Its protein product is CASSVSNTGELFF.